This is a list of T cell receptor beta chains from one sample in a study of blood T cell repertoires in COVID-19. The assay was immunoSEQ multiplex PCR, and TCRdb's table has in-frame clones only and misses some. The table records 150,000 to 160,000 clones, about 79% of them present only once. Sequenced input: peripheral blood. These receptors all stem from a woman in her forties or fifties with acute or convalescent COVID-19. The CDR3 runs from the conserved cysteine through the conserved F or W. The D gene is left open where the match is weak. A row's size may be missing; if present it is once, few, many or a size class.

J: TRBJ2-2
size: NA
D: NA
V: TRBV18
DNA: TGTGCCAGCTCACCATCACAGGGTCGAAACGCCGGGGAGCTGTTTTTT
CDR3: CASSPSQGRNAGELFF

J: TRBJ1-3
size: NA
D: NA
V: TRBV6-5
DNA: TGTGCCAGCAAGGACATCTCCTCTGGAAACACCATATATTTT
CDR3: CASKDISSGNTIYF

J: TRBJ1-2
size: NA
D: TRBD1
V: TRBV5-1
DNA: TGCGCCAGCAGCGGAGACGGACAGGGATTATCCCCAGCATTC
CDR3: CASSGDGQGLSPAF

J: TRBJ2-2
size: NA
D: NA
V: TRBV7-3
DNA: TGTGCCAGCAGCTTAAAGTTCGGGACCGGGGAGCTGTTTTTT
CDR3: CASSLKFGTGELFF

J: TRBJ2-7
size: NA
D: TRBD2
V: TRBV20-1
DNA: TGCAGTGCTGGACTAGCGGGAAAGTACTTC
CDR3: CSAGLAGKYF

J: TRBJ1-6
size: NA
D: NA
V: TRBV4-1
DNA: TGCGCCAGCAGCCAAGATGGTTCGCGGGGTGGCCTCTATAATTCACCCCTCCACTTT
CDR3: CASSQDGSRGGLYNSPLHF

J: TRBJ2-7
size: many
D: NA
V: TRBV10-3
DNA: TGTGCCATCAGTGGACAGGAAAGCTCCTACGAGCAGTACTTC
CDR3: CAISGQESSYEQYF

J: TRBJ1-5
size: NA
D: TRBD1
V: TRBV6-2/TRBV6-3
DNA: TGTGCCAGCAGTTACTCCGGACAGGGCACTCAGCCCCAGCATTTT
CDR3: CASSYSGQGTQPQHF

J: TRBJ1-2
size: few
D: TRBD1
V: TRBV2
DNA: TGTGCCAGCAGTGGGACAGGGGGCTACGGCTACACCTTC
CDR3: CASSGTGGYGYTF

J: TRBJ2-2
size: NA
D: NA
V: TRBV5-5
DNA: TGTGCCAGCAGCTTGGAATCCGGCAGGGCAGGCACCGGGGAGCTGTTTTTT
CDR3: CASSLESGRAGTGELFF

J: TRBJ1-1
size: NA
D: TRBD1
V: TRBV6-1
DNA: TGTGCCAGCAGTGAGCGCGGAGGGGACAGTGAAGCTTTCTTT
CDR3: CASSERGGDSEAFF

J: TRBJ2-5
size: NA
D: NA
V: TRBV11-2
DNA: TGTGCCAGCGTGGGGCTCGGGGAGACCCAGTACTTC
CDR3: CASVGLGETQYF

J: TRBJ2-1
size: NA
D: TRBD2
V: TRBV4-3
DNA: TGCGCCAGCAGCCTAAGACTAGCGGGAGGGCGGAATGAGCAGTTCTTC
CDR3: CASSLRLAGGRNEQFF

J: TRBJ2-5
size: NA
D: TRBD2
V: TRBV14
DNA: TGTGCCAGCAGCCCATTAAGGGGACTAGCGGTTGACAATGGAGAGACCCAGTACTTC
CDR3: CASSPLRGLAVDNGETQYF

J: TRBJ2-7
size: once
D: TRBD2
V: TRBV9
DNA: TGTGCCAGCAGCGTTGCGGGAGGGAACTCCTACGAGCAGTACTTC
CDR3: CASSVAGGNSYEQYF

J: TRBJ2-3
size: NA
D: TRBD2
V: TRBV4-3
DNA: TGCGCCAGCAGCCCACTAGCGGGGGGACCCAAGTTTACAGATACGCAGTATTTT
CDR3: CASSPLAGGPKFTDTQYF

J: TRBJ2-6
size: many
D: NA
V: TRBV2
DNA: TGTGCCAGAGAGGACATGTCCTCTGGGGCCAACGTCCTGACTTTC
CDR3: CAREDMSSGANVLTF

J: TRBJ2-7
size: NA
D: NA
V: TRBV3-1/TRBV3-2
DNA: TGTGCCAGCAGCCAAGCTGGCTTAACCTACGAGCAGTACTTC
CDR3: CASSQAGLTYEQYF

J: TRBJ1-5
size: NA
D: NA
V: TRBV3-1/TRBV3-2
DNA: TGTGCCAGCAGCCAAGATTGGTCCAGGGCTCAGCCCCAGCATTTT
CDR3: CASSQDWSRAQPQHF

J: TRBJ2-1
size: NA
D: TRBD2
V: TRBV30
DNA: TGTGCCTGGAGGGGACTAGCGGATGAGCAGTTCTTC
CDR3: CAWRGLADEQFF

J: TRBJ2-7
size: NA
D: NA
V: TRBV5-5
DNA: TGTGCCAGCAGCTCCGGGTCAGGGGATTCCTACGAGCAGTACTTC
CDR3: CASSSGSGDSYEQYF

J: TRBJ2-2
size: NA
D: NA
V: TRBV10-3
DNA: TGTGCCATCAGGGCGCAGGTGAACACCGGGGAGCTGTTTTTT
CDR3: CAIRAQVNTGELFF

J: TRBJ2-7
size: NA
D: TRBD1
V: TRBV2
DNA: TGTGCCAGCATAGTGGCCCGGGACAGGGTCTACGAGCAGTACTTC
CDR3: CASIVARDRVYEQYF

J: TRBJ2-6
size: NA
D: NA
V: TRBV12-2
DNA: TGTGCAAGTCGCCCTCGCTCCGGGACAGGGGTATCTGGGGCCAACGTCCTGACTTTC
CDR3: CASRPRSGTGVSGANVLTF

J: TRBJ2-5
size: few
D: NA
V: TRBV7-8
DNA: TGTGCCAGCAGCTTAACCCACGGAGAGACCCAGTACTTC
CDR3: CASSLTHGETQYF

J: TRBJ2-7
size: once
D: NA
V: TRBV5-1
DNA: TGCGCCAGCAGCTTGGCGGGACATACCTACGAGCAGTACTTC
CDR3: CASSLAGHTYEQYF

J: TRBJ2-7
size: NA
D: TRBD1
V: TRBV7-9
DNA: TGTGCCAGCAGCGCGATAACAGGGGAAGGCGAGCAGTACTTC
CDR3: CASSAITGEGEQYF

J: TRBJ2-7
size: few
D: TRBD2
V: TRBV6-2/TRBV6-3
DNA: TGTGCCAGCAGTTATCCCCTAGCGGGAACATACTCCTACGAGCAGTACTTC
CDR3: CASSYPLAGTYSYEQYF

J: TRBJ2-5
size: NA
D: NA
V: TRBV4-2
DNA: TGTGCCAGCAGCGCCTTGGGCCGCTCTCTTCAAGAGACCCAGTACTTC
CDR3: CASSALGRSLQETQYF

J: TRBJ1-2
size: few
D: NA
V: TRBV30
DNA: TGTGCCTGGAGGGACAGCAACTATGGCTACACCTTC
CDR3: CAWRDSNYGYTF

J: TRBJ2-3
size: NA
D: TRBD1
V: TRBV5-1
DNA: TGCGCCAGCAGCTTGAGGGACAGTAGCACAGATACGCAGTATTTT
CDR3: CASSLRDSSTDTQYF

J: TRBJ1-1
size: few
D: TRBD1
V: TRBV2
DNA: TGTGCCACCCGGGACAGGGGGGAAACTGAAGCTTTCTTT
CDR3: CATRDRGETEAFF

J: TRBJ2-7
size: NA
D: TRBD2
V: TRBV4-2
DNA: TGTGCCAGCAGCCAAGAGTGGCTAGCGGGAGGGAACGAGCAGTACTTC
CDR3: CASSQEWLAGGNEQYF

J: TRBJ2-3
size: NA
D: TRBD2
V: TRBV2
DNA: TGTGCCAGCAGTCAAACCTCTGGCGGGGGGGTAACAGATACGCAGTATTTT
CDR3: CASSQTSGGGVTDTQYF

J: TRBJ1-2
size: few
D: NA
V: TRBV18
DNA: TGTGCCAGCTCACCAACACAGGGTACTATCTATGGCTACACCTTC
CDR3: CASSPTQGTIYGYTF

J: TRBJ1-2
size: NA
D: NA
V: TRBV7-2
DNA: TGTGCCAGCAGCTTAGGGGAGTGGGACTATGGCTACACCTTC
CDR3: CASSLGEWDYGYTF

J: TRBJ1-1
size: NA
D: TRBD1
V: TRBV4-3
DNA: TGCGCCAGCAGCCGTGGACAGGGGGCGATCACTGAAGCTTTCTTT
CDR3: CASSRGQGAITEAFF